One sample yielded the 11 T cell receptor beta chains listed below, sequenced in a study of cytomegalovirus exposure and HLA in healthy donors. Both 60 Vbeta primers and 13 Jbeta primers went into the PCR. TCRdb's table, derived via immunoSEQ multiplex PCR, lists solely in-frame clones and lacks some. The sample has about 100,000 clones; about 80% are singletons. Source material: PBMCs. The source of these receptors is a middle-aged man in good health and CMV-seronegative.

The genes are TRBV28 and TRBJ1-1; 8 nucleotides line up with TRBD1. CDR3 length equals 13 residues. After removal of 7 bases from V and 5 bases from J, the junction contained 6 bases not matched to a gene. Germline V gene data show CDR1 as MDHEN and CDR2 as SYDVKM. CDR3 sequence (DNA): TGTGCCAGCAACGTTAGGACAGGGACTGAAGCTTTCTTT. Encoded protein: CASNVRTGTEAFF. Complete variable domain (other parts from reference TRBV28 and TRBJ1-1): DVKVTQSSRYLVKRTGEKVFLECVQDMDHENMFWYRQDPGLGLRLIYFSYDVKMKEKGDIPEGYSVSREKKERFSLILESASTNQTSMYLCASNVRTGTEAFFGQGTRLTVV.

The V call is TRBV2, the J call TRBJ1-2; D not certain. The germline V gene encodes CDR1 SNHLY and CDR2 FYNNEI. Deletions cut 2 bases from V and 4 bases from J, with 14 bases between. The CDR3 consists of 15 residues. CDR3 region: CASSEHTFFGYGYTF. The CDR3 region has the DNA TGTGCCAGCAGTGAACACACCTTCTTTGGCTATGGCTACACCTTC.

The chain has TRBV7-9 and TRBJ2-1; 7 bases are a match to TRBD1. Trimming cost V 6 bases and J 15 bases; bases outside gene matches: 14. This CDR3 region has 13 residues. Germline V gene sequence: CDR1 SEHNR, CDR2 FQNEAQ (reference sequence). The CDR3 region is CASRYLTGERLFF. The DNA of the CDR3 is TGTGCCAGCAGGTATCTTACAGGGGAAAGGCTGTTCTTC.

The rearrangement links TRBV7-2 to TRBJ2-7; TRBD2 matches 10 bases. This CDR3 contains 15 residues. V gave up 6 bases and J gave up 3 bases; unmatched junction bases: 8. Germline CDR1 is SGHTA and CDR2 is FQGNSA. The CDR3 sequence: CASRNPGLAFYEQYF. The CDR3 coding sequence is TGTGCCAGCAGAAACCCGGGACTAGCGTTCTACGAGCAGTACTTC.

The chain recombines TRBV21-1 with TRBJ2-5; TRBD2, the table's D call, was not compared with the DNA. TRBV21-1 is a documented pseudogene. The CDR3 consists of 15 residues. CDR3 sequence reads: CASTSGRAGQETQYF. The CDR3 nucleotides read TGTGCCAGCACCTCGGGCAGGGCGGGACAAGAGACCCAGTACTTC.

J is TRBJ1-6 and V is TRBV7-2, with 7 bases identical to TRBD1. Per the germline V gene, CDR1 is SGHTA and CDR2 is FQGNSA. The CDR3 sequence is 18 residues long. The V and J ends lost 0 bases and 0 bases, in that order; junction bases with no gene match: 5. CDR3 loop: CASSLALTGSSYNSPLHF. The CDR3 bases are TGTGCCAGCAGCTTAGCGCTGACAGGGTCCTCCTATAATTCACCCCTCCACTTT. Looking up the rest from reference TRBV7-2 and TRBJ1-6 gives the full variable domain: GAGVSQSPSNKVTEKGKDVELRCDPISGHTALYWYRQSLGQGLEFLIYFQGNSAPDKSGLPSDRFSAERTGGSVSTLTIQRTQQEDSAVYLCASSLALTGSSYNSPLHFGNGTRLTVT.

This rearrangement joins TRBV5-5 to TRBJ2-7; D is possibly TRBD1 (6 bases). Trimming took 5 bases from V and 3 from J, leaving 12 bases between them. Looked up from germline, CDR1 is SGHKS and CDR2 is YYEKEE (reference sequence). The length of the CDR3 is 13 residues. The CDR3 sequence is CASSSGQSYEQYV. In nucleotides, the CDR3 is TGTGCCAGCAGTTCTGGACAGAGCTACGAGCAGTACGTC.

This chain connects TRBV10-2 to TRBJ2-1; D ambiguous. CDR3 length: 12 residues. The germline CDR1 and CDR2 sequences are WSHSY and SAAADI. Between the trimmed V and J ends, which lost 5 bases and 7 bases, there was a span of 9 bases. The CDR3 DNA sequence: TGCGCCAGCAGTTTCTTAGAAAATGAGCAGTTCTTC. It translates to CASSFLENEQFF.

The CDR3 sequence is CASSLGGSPGSNQPQHF. The DNA of the CDR3 is TGTGCCAGCAGCTTAGGAGGGTCTCCTGGTAGCAATCAGCCCCAGCATTTT. The V gene is TRBV7-9, the J gene TRBJ1-5; D is undetermined. Germline loops: CDR1 SEHNR, CDR2 FQNEAQ (reference sequence). The CDR3 sequence is 17 residues long. Trimming left V 1 base short and J 0 bases short, with 13 bases between.

The chain employs TRBV5-6 and TRBJ2-3; D unresolved. The germline CDR1 and CDR2 sequences are SGHDT and YYEEEE. The V end was cut by 4 bases, the J end by 2 bases, with 20 bases between. The CDR3 is 17 residues long. CDR3 sequence reads: CASSPAGSSFFTDTQYF. The CDR3 bases are TGTGCCAGCAGCCCCGCCGGGTCCTCTTTCTTCACAGATACGCAGTATTTT.

The chain carries TRBV7-9 and TRBJ2-7; D perhaps matches TRBD1 (6 bases). Deletions cut 5 bases from V and 4 bases from J, with 15 bases between. CDR1 is SEHNR, CDR2 FQNEAQ, per germline (reference sequence). This CDR3 is 14 amino acids long. This CDR3 reads CASSGGPRGYEQYV. The DNA for the CDR3 is TGTGCCAGCAGCGGGGGACCCAGGGGTTACGAGCAGTACGTC.